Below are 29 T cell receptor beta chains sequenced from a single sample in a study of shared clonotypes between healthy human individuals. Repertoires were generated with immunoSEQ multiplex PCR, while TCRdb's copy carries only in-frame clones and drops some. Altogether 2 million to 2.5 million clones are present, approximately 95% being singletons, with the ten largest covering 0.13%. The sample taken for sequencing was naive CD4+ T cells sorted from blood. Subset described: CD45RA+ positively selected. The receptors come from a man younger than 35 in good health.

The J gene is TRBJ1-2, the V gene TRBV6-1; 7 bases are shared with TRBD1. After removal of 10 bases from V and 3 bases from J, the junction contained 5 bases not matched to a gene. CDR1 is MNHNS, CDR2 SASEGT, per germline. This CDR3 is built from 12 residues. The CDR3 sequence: CATSTGDYGYTF. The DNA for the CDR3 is TGTGCCACGAGCACAGGGGACTATGGCTACACCTTC.

The CDR3 reads CASSLGTWGRNTEAFF. The CDR3 DNA is TGTGCCAGCAGCTTAGGGACTTGGGGGAGGAACACTGAAGCTTTCTTT. The chain uses TRBV11-2 and TRBJ1-1; a possible D gene is TRBD1 (5 bases). Germline CDR1 reads SGHAT; CDR2 reads FQNNGV. The CDR3 has 16 amino acids. V lost 1 base, J lost 1 base, and 13 bases lay in between.

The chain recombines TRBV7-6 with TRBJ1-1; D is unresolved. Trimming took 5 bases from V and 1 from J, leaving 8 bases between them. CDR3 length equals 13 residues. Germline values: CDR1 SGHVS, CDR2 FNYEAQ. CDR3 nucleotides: TGTGCCAGCAGCCCCTACAAGAACACTGAAGCTTTCTTT. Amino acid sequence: CASSPYKNTEAFF.

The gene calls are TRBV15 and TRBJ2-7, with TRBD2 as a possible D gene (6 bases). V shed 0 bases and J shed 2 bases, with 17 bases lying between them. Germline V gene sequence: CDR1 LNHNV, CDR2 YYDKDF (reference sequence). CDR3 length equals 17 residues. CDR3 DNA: TGTGCCACCAGCAGAGATGAGGGACTCGATTTTACCTACGAGCAGTACTTC. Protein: CATSRDEGLDFTYEQYF.

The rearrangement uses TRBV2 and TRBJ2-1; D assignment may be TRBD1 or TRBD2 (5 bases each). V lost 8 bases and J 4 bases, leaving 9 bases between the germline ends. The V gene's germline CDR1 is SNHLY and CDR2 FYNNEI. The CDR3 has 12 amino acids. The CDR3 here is CASYWGYNEQFF. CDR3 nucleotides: TGTGCCAGCTACTGGGGGTACAATGAGCAGTTCTTC.

The CDR3 bases are TGTGCCAGTAGTATCGGGACTAGCGGGACTCGGGAGCAGTACTTC. Its translation is CASSIGTSGTREQYF. This rearrangement joins TRBV19 to TRBJ2-7; 13 bases map to TRBD2. Germline CDR1 LNHDA, CDR2 SQIVND (reference sequence). CDR3 size: 15 residues. V lost 3 bases and J lost 7; bases outside the gene matches: 6.

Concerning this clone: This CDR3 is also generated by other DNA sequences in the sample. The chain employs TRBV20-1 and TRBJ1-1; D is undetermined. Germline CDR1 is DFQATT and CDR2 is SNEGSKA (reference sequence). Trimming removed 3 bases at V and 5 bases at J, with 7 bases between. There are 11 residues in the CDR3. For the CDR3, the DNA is TGCAGTGCTAGTTCGGGGACTGAAGCTTTCTTT. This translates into CSASSGTEAFF.

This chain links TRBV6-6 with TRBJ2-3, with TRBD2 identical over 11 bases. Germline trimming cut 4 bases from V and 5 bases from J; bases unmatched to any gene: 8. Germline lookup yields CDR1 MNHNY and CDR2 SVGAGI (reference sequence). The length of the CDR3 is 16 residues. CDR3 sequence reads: CASSSSTSGSVDTQYF. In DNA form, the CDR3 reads TGTGCCAGCAGTTCCTCAACTAGCGGGAGCGTAGATACGCAGTATTTT.

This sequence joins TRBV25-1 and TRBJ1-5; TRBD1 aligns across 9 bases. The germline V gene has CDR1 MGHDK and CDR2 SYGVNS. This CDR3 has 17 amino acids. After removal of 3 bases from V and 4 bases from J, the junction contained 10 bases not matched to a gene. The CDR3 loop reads CASSDGTGLIGNQPQHF. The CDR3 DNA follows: TGTGCCAGCAGTGATGGGACAGGGTTGATCGGGAATCAGCCCCAGCATTTT.

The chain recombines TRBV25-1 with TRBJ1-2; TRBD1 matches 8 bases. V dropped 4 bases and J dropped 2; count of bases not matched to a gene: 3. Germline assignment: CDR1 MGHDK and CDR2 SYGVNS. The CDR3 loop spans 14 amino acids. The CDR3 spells CASSGQGANYGYTF. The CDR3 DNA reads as TGTGCCAGCAGTGGGCAGGGGGCCAACTATGGCTACACCTTC.

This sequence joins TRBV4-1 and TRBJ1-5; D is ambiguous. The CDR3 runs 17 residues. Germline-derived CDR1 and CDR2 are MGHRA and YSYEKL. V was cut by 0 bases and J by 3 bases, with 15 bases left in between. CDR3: CASSQEVMGRNNQPQHF. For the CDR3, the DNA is TGCGCCAGCAGCCAAGAAGTGATGGGCAGAAACAATCAGCCCCAGCATTTT.

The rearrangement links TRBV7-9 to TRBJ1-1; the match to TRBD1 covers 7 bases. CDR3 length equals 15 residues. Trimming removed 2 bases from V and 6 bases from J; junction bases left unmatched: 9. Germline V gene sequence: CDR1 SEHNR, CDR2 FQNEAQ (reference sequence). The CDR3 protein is CASSLKTGRKAEAFF. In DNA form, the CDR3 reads TGTGCCAGCAGCTTAAAGACAGGGAGAAAGGCTGAAGCTTTCTTT. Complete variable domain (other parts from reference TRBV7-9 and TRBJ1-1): DTGVSQNPRHKITKRGQNVTFRCDPISEHNRLYWYRQTLGQGPEFLTYFQNEAQLEKSRLLSDRFSAERPKGSFSTLEIQRTEQGDSAMYLCASSLKTGRKAEAFFGQGTRLTVV.

The CDR3 spells CASSLWGPGGVSSYEQYF. The CDR3, as DNA: TGTGCCAGCAGCTTATGGGGACCGGGGGGAGTGAGCTCCTACGAGCAGTACTTC. This rearrangement joins TRBV13 to TRBJ2-7; TRBD2 matches 7 bases. Per the germline V gene, CDR1 is PRHDT and CDR2 is FYEKMQ (reference sequence). The CDR3 contains 18 residues. Trimming took 2 bases from V and 0 from J; bases not matched to a gene: 13.

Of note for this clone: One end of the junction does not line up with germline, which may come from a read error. The CDR3 DNA follows: TGTGCCAGCCGTTTTTCGACTAGCGGGAGAGATACGCAGTATTTT. Protein: CASRFSTSGRDTQYF. The rearrangement joins TRBV27 to TRBJ2-3; 12 bases align to TRBD2. This CDR3 comprises 15 residues. Germline V lookup: CDR1 MNHEY, CDR2 SMNVEV (reference sequence).

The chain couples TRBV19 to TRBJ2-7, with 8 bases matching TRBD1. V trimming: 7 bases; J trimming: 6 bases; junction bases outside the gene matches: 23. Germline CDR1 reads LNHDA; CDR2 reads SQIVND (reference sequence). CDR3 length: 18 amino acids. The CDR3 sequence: CASTPEPPPGQEIREQYF. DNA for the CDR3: TGTGCCAGTACTCCTGAGCCCCCTCCGGGACAGGAGATTCGCGAGCAGTACTTC.

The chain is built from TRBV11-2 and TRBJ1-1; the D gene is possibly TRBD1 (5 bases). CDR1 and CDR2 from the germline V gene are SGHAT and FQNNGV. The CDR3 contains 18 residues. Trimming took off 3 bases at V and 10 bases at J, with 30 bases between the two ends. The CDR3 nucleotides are TGTGCCAGCAGCTTTAATCCCAGCTCATCGGGGAGGGGAATGGGAGCTTTCTTT. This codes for CASSFNPSSSGRGMGAFF.

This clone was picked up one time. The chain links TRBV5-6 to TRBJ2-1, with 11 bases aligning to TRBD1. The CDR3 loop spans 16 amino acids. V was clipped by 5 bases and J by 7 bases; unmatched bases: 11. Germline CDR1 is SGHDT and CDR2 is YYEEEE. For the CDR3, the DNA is TGTGCCAGCAGAGTCATCGGACAGGGGGCGGGTAATGAGCAGTTCTTC. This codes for CASRVIGQGAGNEQFF.

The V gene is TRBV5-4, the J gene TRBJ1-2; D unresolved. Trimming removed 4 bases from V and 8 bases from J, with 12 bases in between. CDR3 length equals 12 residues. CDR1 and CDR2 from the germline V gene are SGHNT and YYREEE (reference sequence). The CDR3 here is CASSPSLGGYTF. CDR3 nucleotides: TGTGCCAGCAGCCCCTCGCTGGGGGGCTACACCTTC.

CDR3 residues: CASASGTGSYEQYF. The CDR3 DNA is TGTGCCAGCGCCTCCGGGACAGGGTCCTACGAGCAGTACTTC. The J gene is TRBJ2-7, the V gene TRBV28, with TRBD1 matching 9 bases. The V and J ends lost 8 bases and 1 base, in that order; junction bases with no gene match: 6. The germline gives CDR1 MDHEN, CDR2 SYDVKM. The CDR3 consists of 14 residues.

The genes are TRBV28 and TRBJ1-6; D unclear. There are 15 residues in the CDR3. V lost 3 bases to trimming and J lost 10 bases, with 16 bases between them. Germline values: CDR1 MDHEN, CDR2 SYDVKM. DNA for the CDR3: TGTGCCAGCAGTTTCGGGCCCGGGGTTACGTCACCCCTCCACTTT. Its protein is CASSFGPGVTSPLHF.

Here the CDR3 reads CASSMDRGVSTLHF. The CDR3 DNA follows: TGTGCCAGCAGCATGGACAGGGGAGTTTCCACCCTCCACTTT. The chain has TRBV5-4 and TRBJ1-6; 9 bases align to TRBD1. This CDR3 has 14 amino acids. From germline, CDR1 is SGHNT and CDR2 YYREEE (reference sequence). V lost 4 bases, J lost 14 bases, and 10 bases stayed unmatched.

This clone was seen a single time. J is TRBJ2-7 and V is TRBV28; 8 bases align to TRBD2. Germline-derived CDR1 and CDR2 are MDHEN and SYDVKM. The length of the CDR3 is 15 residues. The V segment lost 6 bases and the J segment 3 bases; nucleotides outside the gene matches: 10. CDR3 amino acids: CASSLGTSQDYEQYF. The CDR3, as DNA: TGTGCCAGCAGCCTGGGGACTAGTCAGGACTACGAGCAGTACTTC.

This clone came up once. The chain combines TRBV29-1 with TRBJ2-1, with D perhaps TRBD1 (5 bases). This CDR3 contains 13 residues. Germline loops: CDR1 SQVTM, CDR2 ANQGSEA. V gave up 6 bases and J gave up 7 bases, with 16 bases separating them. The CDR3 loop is CSVRTLLMNEQFF. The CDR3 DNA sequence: TGCAGCGTAAGGACACTGCTCATGAATGAGCAGTTCTTC.

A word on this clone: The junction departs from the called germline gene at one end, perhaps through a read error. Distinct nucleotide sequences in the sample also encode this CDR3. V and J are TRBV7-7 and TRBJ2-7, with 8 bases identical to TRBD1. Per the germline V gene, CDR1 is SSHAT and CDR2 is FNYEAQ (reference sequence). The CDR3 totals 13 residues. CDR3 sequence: CASSTGQGYEQYF. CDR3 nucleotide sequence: TGTGCTAGCAGCACCGGACAGGGCTACGAGCAGTACTTC.

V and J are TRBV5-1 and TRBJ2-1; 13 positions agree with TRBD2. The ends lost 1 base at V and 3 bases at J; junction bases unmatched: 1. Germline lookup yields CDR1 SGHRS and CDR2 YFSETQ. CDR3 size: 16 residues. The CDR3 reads CASSLRTSGSYNEQFF. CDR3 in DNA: TGCGCCAGCAGCTTGAGGACTAGCGGGAGCTACAATGAGCAGTTCTTC. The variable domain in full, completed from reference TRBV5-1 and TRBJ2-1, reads KAGVTQTPRYLIKTRGQQVTLSCSPISGHRSVSWYQQTPGQGLQFLFEYFSETQRNKGNFPGRFSGRQFSNSRSEMNVSTLELGDSALYLCASSLRTSGSYNEQFFGPGTRLTVL.

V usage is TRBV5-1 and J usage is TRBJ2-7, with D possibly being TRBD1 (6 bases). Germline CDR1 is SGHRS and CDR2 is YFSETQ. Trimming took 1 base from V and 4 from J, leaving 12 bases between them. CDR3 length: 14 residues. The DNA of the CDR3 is TGCGCCAGCAGCTTGCCACAGGGTGGTTACGAGCAGTACTTC. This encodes CASSLPQGGYEQYF.

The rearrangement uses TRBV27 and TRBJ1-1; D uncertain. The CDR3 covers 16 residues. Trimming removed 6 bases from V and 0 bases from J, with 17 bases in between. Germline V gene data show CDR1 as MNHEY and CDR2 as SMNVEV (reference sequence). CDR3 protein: CASRGDGFPMNTEAFF. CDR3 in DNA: TGTGCCAGCAGGGGTGATGGATTCCCTATGAACACTGAAGCTTTCTTT.

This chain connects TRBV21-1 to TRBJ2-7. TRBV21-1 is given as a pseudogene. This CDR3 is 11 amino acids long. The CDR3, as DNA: TGTGCCAGCAGCAAGGGGTTAGAGCAGTACTTC. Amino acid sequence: CASSKGLEQYF.

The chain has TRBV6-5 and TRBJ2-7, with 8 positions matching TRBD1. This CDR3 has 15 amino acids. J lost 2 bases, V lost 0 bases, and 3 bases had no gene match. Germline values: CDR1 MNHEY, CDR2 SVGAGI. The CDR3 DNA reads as TGTGCCAGCAGTTACTCGTTCAGGGGGCCCTACGAGCAGTACTTC. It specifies CASSYSFRGPYEQYF.